The rows below give T cell receptor beta chains drawn from one sample of a study of T cells in Graves' hyperthyroidism and ophthalmopathy. TCRdb re-called the multiplex PCR reads through MiXCR, storing one row per CDR3 protein. This sample carries 200,000 to 300,000 distinct CDR3 sequences, approximately 23% of them seen once, and the ten largest clones take 30% to 40%. The sample taken for sequencing was blood. These receptors were obtained from a woman in her thirties or forties with Graves' ophthalmopathy. CDR3s include the opening cysteine and the closing phenylalanine or tryptophan. The order of the fields is clone size, V gene, J gene, D gene, CDR3 protein, CDR3 DNA. A D gene is named only where the DNA matches it firmly. Expanded clones are given a class, and other clones once, few, many or no size at all.

many	TRBV28	TRBJ2-7	-	CASSFGRSPHEQYF	TGTGCCAGCAGTTTTGGCAGGTCCCCCCACGAGCAGTACTTC
many	TRBV27	TRBJ2-2	-	CASRHGGTGELFF	TGTGCCAGCAGACATGGGGGGACCGGGGAGCTGTTTTTT
many	TRBV20-1	TRBJ2-7	-	CSALNRDYEQYF	TGCAGTGCTCTTAACCGGGACTACGAGCAGTACTTC
many	TRBV30	TRBJ2-7	TRBD2	CAWSVSVALAGVVEQYF	TGTGCCTGGAGTGTATCGGTGGCCCTAGCGGGAGTGGTCGAGCAGTACTTC
many	TRBV28	TRBJ2-4	-	CASSLVLRGGKNIQYF	TGTGCCAGCAGTTTAGTTCTTCGGGGTGGCAAAAACATTCAGTACTTC
many	TRBV19	TRBJ2-7	TRBD2	CASSIGAGGQDEQYF	TGTGCCAGTAGTATAGGAGCGGGAGGGCAAGACGAGCAGTACTTC
-	TRBV6-1	TRBJ2-7	TRBD1	CASSVGQGIRYEQYF	TGTGCCAGCAGTGTCGGACAGGGAATTAGGTACGAGCAGTACTTC
many	TRBV28	TRBJ2-5	TRBD1	CATYDGTGLETQYF	TGTGCCACGTATGACGGGACAGGGCTAGAGACCCAGTACTTC
-	TRBV12-3/TRBV12-4	TRBJ2-5	-	CASSFRRDSWQETQYF	TGTGCCAGCAGTTTTCGCCGGGACTCTTGGCAAGAGACCCAGTACTTC
-	TRBV3-1	TRBJ2-7	TRBD1	CASSLGTGSVHEQYF	TGTGCCAGCAGCCTTGGGACAGGGAGCGTCCACGAGCAGTACTTC
many	TRBV7-8	TRBJ1-1	-	CASSLVAVEAFF	TGTGCCAGCAGCTTAGTCGCAGTAGAAGCTTTCTTT
-	TRBV5-1	TRBJ2-5	-	CASSLGLIQETQYF	TGCGCCAGCAGCTTAGGGCTCATCCAAGAGACCCAGTACTTC
many	TRBV7-2	TRBJ1-2	TRBD1	CASSQWDRGRGGYTF	TGTGCCAGCAGCCAATGGGACAGGGGGCGCGGGGGCTACACCTTC
many	TRBV20-1	TRBJ1-1	TRBD1	CSAYRTGEGAFF	TGCAGTGCTTACCGGACAGGGGAAGGGGCTTTCTTT
many	TRBV20-1	TRBJ1-5	TRBD1	CSAQGQGGQPQHF	TGCAGTGCACAGGGACAGGGCGGTCAGCCCCAGCATTTT
-	TRBV6-1	TRBJ2-4	-	CASSERWTKNIQYF	TGTGCCAGCAGTGAACGGTGGACCAAAAACATTCAGTACTTC
-	TRBV19	TRBJ1-5	-	CASSQSRGQPQHF	TGTGCCAGTAGTCAATCAAGGGGTCAGCCCCAGCATTTT
-	TRBV5-1	TRBJ2-5	TRBD2	CASSSGPASGVGETQYF	TGCGCCAGCAGCTCCGGTCCCGCTAGCGGGGTAGGGGAGACCCAGTACTTC
many	TRBV7-9	TRBJ1-2	-	CASSLSQGSHYGYTF	TGTGCCAGCAGCTTATCCCAGGGGTCTCACTATGGCTACACCTTC
-	TRBV28	TRBJ1-2	-	CASSPPPGRGYTF	TGTGCCAGCAGTCCCCCCCCTGGCCGGGGCTACACCTTC
many	TRBV29-1	TRBJ2-2	TRBD2	CSVRTSGRFGTGELFF	TGCAGCGTCCGGACTAGCGGGAGATTCGGTACCGGGGAGCTGTTTTTT
-	TRBV4-2	TRBJ2-2	TRBD2	CASSQALAGNTGELFF	TGTGCCAGCAGCCAAGCCCTAGCGGGCAACACCGGGGAGCTGTTTTTT
many	TRBV3-1	TRBJ1-1	-	CASSSREGWTEAFF	TGTGCCAGCAGCTCACGCGAGGGGTGGACTGAAGCTTTCTTT
many	TRBV20-1	TRBJ1-3	-	CSASQGTGNTIYF	TGCAGTGCTAGTCAGGGCACTGGAAACACCATATATTTT
-	TRBV25-1	TRBJ2-7	TRBD2	CASRLAGGYEQYF	TGTGCCAGCAGACTAGCGGGGGGGTACGAGCAGTACTTC
many	TRBV11-2	TRBJ2-7	-	CASSLVRGGEQYF	TGTGCCAGCAGCTTAGTCCGGGGAGGCGAGCAGTACTTC
many	TRBV6-2/TRBV6-3	TRBJ2-7	-	CASSALGPYEQYF	TGTGCCAGCAGCGCGTTAGGGCCCTACGAGCAGTACTTC
many	TRBV28	TRBJ2-5	-	CASSSSGFSRSETQYF	TGTGCCAGCAGTTCATCCGGGTTTTCCAGGTCGGAGACCCAGTACTTC
many	TRBV12-3/TRBV12-4	TRBJ2-5	-	CASSPGLPQETQYF	TGTGCCAGCAGCCCTGGACTACCGCAAGAGACCCAGTACTTC
-	TRBV6-2/TRBV6-3	TRBJ1-1	-	CASSYPPWWGSGNTEAFF	TGTGCCAGCAGTTACCCGCCCTGGTGGGGATCGGGAAACACTGAAGCTTTCTTT
-	TRBV24-1	TRBJ1-5	-	CATSAAQAAQPQHF	TGTGCCACCAGTGCGGCACAGGCGGCTCAGCCCCAGCATTTT
many	TRBV7-9	TRBJ2-2	-	CASSASLYTGELFF	TGTGCCAGCAGCGCCTCCCTGTACACCGGGGAGCTGTTTTTT
-	TRBV6-5	TRBJ1-1	TRBD1	CASSYTPPGQGLEAFF	TGTGCCAGCAGTTACACACCCCCGGGACAGGGACTTGAAGCTTTCTTT
-	TRBV27	TRBJ2-5	-	CASSLVGRAIKETQYF	TGTGCCAGCAGTTTAGTGGGACGGGCGATTAAAGAGACCCAGTACTTC
few	TRBV12-3/TRBV12-4	TRBJ2-7	TRBD2	CASSLEAPRLAGFGYEQYF	TGTGCCAGCAGTTTGGAGGCCCCCCGACTAGCGGGATTCGGTTACGAGCAGTACTTC
many	TRBV6-5	TRBJ1-3	-	CASSYSAGPGNTIYF	TGTGCCAGCAGTTACTCGGCAGGGCCTGGAAACACCATATATTTT
-	TRBV7-2	TRBJ1-5	-	CASSLRWGAEQPQHF	TGTGCCAGCAGCTTACGATGGGGCGCAGAACAGCCCCAGCATTTT
many	TRBV10-3	TRBJ2-7	-	CAIGPGMSNEQYF	TGTGCCATCGGCCCCGGGATGTCTAATGAGCAGTACTTC
few	TRBV28	TRBJ1-5	-	CASSSQSNQPQHF	TGTGCCAGCAGTTCCCAGAGCAATCAGCCCCAGCATTTT
once	TRBV20-1	TRBJ2-4	-	CSPGQVAKNIQYF	TGCAGTCCGGGTCAGGTAGCCAAAAACATTCAGTACTTC
many	TRBV28	TRBJ2-5	TRBD2	CASSHVALAGGGETQYF	TGTGCCAGCAGCCATGTGGCCCTAGCGGGAGGTGGAGAGACCCAGTACTTC
-	TRBV28	TRBJ1-1	-	CATRPRGSTEASF	TGTGCCACGCGTCCGAGGGGAAGCACTGAAGCTTCCTTT
-	TRBV6-1	TRBJ2-5	TRBD1	CASRDGGTGMETQYF	TGTGCCAGCAGAGATGGCGGGACAGGGATGGAGACCCAGTACTTC
few	TRBV4-2	TRBJ1-3	TRBD1	CASADREGTGNTIYF	TGTGCCAGCGCAGACAGGGAAGGCACTGGAAACACCATATATTTT
-	TRBV28	TRBJ1-2	-	CASSLLGQLDGYTF	TGTGCCAGCAGTTTATTGGGGCAGCTGGATGGCTACACCTTC
many	TRBV2	TRBJ1-3	-	CASSREEAGNTIYF	TGTGCCAGCAGCCGGGAGGAGGCAGGAAACACCATATATTTT
-	TRBV15	TRBJ2-7	-	CATSRESSYEQYF	TGTGCCACCAGCAGAGAAAGCTCCTACGAGCAGTACTTC
many	TRBV4-1	TRBJ1-5	TRBD1	CASSQEGGTGGGNQPQHF	TGCGCCAGCAGCCAAGAAGGCGGGACAGGGGGAGGCAATCAGCCCCAGCATTTT
many	TRBV9	TRBJ2-2	TRBD2	CASSVLAGDTGELFF	TGTGCCAGCAGCGTTCTAGCGGGGGACACCGGGGAGCTGTTTTTT
-	TRBV12-3/TRBV12-4	TRBJ2-7	-	CASSFDRPYEQYF	TGTGCCAGCAGTTTTGACCGCCCCTACGAGCAGTACTTC
many	TRBV3-1	TRBJ2-4	TRBD2	CASSQGTGLAGERYF	TGTGCCAGCAGCCAAGGTACGGGACTAGCGGGAGAAAGGTACTTC
once	TRBV27	TRBJ2-7	-	CASKEVGRLYEQSF	TGTGCCAGCAAGGAAGTGGGTAGGCTCTACGAGCAGTCCTTC
-	TRBV20-1	TRBJ2-7	TRBD2	CSAEESGTNNYEQYF	TGCAGTGCCGAAGAGTCAGGGACTAATAACTACGAGCAGTACTTC
many	TRBV7-8	TRBJ2-2	TRBD1	CASSPGGSGELFF	TGTGCCAGCAGCCCAGGGGGATCCGGGGAGCTGTTTTTT
-	TRBV7-2	TRBJ1-6	-	CASSLVGGNSPLHF	TGTGCCAGCAGCTTGGTAGGGGGTAATTCACCCCTCCACTTT